Following are 5 T cell receptor beta chains from one sample sequenced in a study of T cell changes during pregnancy in multiple sclerosis. Generated by immunoSEQ multiplex PCR, the TCRdb table keeps only in-frame clones and is missing some. The sample carries tens of thousands of clones, 80% to 95% recorded once. The specimen was peripheral blood, collected in the third trimester of pregnancy. Receptors were obtained from a female donor with multiple sclerosis, enrolled in a pregnancy study.

The CDR3 sequence is CASSQPSSGTYNEQFF. In DNA form, the CDR3 reads TGCGCCAGCAGCCAACCTTCTAGCGGGACCTACAATGAGCAGTTCTTC. V usage is TRBV4-1 and J usage is TRBJ2-1; 9 nucleotides agree with TRBD2. CDR3 size: 16 residues. Trimming at V came to 2 bases and at J to 2 bases, leaving 4 bases not matched to a gene. Germline loops: CDR1 MGHRA, CDR2 YSYEKL.

V and J are TRBV5-1 and TRBJ2-2; TRBD2 matches 12 bases. This CDR3 spans 16 amino acids. The trim removed 3 bases at V and 0 bases at J, leaving 0 bases unmatched. Germline CDR1 is SGHRS and CDR2 is YFSETQ. The CDR3 protein is CASSWTSGTNTGELFF. The CDR3 DNA reads TGCGCCAGCAGCTGGACTAGCGGGACGAACACCGGGGAGCTGTTTTTT.

CDR3 amino acids: CASSFFPGDTEAFF. The DNA of the CDR3 is TGTGCCAGCAGCTTTTTTCCGGGGGACACTGAAGCTTTCTTT. The chain recombines TRBV7-2 with TRBJ1-1; D perhaps matches TRBD1 (5 bases). Per the germline V gene, CDR1 is SGHTA and CDR2 is FQGNSA. Trimming removed 3 bases at V and 3 bases at J, with 11 bases between. The CDR3 covers 14 residues.

CDR3 nucleotide sequence: TGTGCCTGGCGGGGGAGCTCCTACAATGAGCAGTTCTTC. Amino acid sequence: CAWRGSSYNEQFF. V is TRBV6-6 and J is TRBJ2-1, with 7 bases aligning to TRBD2. V shed 11 bases and J 0 bases; nucleotides not matched to a gene: 4. CDR1 and CDR2 from the germline V gene are MNHNY and SVGAGI (reference sequence). The CDR3 loop spans 13 amino acids.

This chain connects TRBV4-3 to TRBJ2-4, with 12 positions matching TRBD2. The germline CDR1 and CDR2 sequences are LGHNA and YSLEER. V was pared by 4 bases and J by 8 bases, with 6 bases of the junction left unmatched. The CDR3 is 15 amino acids. Written as DNA, the CDR3 is TGCGCCAGCAGCCTGCTAGCGGGAGGGCCGGACATTCAGTACTTC. It specifies CASSLLAGGPDIQYF.